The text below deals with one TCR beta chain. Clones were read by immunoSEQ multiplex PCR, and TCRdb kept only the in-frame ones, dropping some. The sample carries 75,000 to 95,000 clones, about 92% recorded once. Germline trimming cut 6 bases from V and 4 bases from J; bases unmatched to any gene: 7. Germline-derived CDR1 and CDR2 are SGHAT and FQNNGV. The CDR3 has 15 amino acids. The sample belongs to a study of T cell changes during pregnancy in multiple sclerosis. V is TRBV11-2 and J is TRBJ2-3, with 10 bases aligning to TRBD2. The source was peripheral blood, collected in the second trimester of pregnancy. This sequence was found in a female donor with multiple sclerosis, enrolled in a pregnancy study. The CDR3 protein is CASSSLAGVADTQYF. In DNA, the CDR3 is TGTGCCAGCAGTTCCCTAGCGGGAGTGGCAGATACGCAGTATTTT.